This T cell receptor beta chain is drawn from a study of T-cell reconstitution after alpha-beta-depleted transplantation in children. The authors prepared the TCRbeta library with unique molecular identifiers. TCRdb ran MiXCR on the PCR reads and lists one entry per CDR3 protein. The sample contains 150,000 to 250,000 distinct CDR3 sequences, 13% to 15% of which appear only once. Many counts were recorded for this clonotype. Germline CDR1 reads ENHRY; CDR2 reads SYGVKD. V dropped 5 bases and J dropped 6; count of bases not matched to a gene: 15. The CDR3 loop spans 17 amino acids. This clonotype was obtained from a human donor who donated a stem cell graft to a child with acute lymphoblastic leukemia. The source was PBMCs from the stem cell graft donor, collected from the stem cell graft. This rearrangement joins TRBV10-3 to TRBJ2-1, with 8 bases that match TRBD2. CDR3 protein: CAISPLSVSGSPNEQFF. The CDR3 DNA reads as TGTGCCATCAGTCCGTTAAGTGTGAGCGGGAGTCCCAATGAGCAGTTCTTC.